This T cell receptor beta chain was recovered during a study of cytomegalovirus exposure and HLA in healthy donors. The CDR3 runs to 14 residues. V gave up 5 bases and J gave up 7 bases; unmatched junction bases: 9. Germline V CDR1 and CDR2: SGHNT, YENEEA. The PCR contained 60 Vbeta and 13 Jbeta primers. Measured with immunoSEQ multiplex PCR; TCRdb has only the in-frame clones, and not every one. Here the sample spans over 95,000 clones, under 90% being singletons. The chain couples TRBV11-3 to TRBJ2-3, with 7 nucleotides matching TRBD1. The source of this sequence is a woman aged 18 to 35 in good health and CMV-seronegative. What was sequenced was PBMCs. The CDR3 reads CASSSYRGRNTQYF. The CDR3 DNA follows: TGTGCCAGCAGCAGCTACAGGGGACGCAATACGCAGTATTTT.